Presented here are 31 T cell receptor beta chains from one specimen sequenced in a study of post-analysis software for immune sequencing data. Built from TCR beta cDNA, the libraries had unique molecular identifiers in them. MiXCR, applied by TCRdb to the PCR reads, yields one record per CDR3 protein. Of approximately 400,000 distinct CDR3 sequences listed, approximately 38% are singletons. What these receptors recognize is not known. General study points: TRBV5-6, TRBV5-1 and TRBV20-1 belonged to a set of a few TRBV segments that were more frequent in patients than controls.

Sequencing input: blood. These TCRs come from a girl aged 5-17 years with multiple sclerosis.

The V gene is TRBV20-1, the J gene TRBJ2-3, with 7 bases matching TRBD1. The germline V gene has CDR1 DFQATT and CDR2 SNEGSKA (reference sequence). The CDR3 runs to 15 residues. Trimming took 0 bases from V and 0 from J; bases not matched to a gene: 3. The CDR3 region is CSARDRGGSTDTQYF. CDR3 in DNA: TGCAGTGCTAGAGATCGAGGGGGCAGCACAGATACGCAGTATTTT.

This sequence joins TRBV12-3 or TRBV12-4 and TRBJ1-1; a weak D match, TRBD1 (5 bases). The CDR3 loop spans 12 amino acids. V lost 4 bases, J lost 10 bases, and 13 bases lay in between. Written as DNA, the CDR3 is TGTGCCAGCAGTTCGGGCAGGGTGAGAGCTTTCTTT. Encoded protein: CASSSGRVRAFF.

The chain joins TRBV15 to TRBJ2-2, with D possibly matching TRBD1 (5 bases). In germline, CDR1 is LNHNV, CDR2 YYDKDF (reference sequence). V shed 0 bases and J shed 2 bases, with 10 bases lying between them. This CDR3 contains 16 residues. The CDR3 DNA reads as TGTGCCACCAGCAGAGATAGCAGGGCCAACACCGGGGAGCTGTTTTTT. Protein: CATSRDSRANTGELFF. Combining the CDR3 with reference TRBV15 and TRBJ2-2 gives the whole variable domain DAMVIQNPRYQVTQFGKPVTLSCSQTLNHNVMYWYQQKSSQAPKLLFHYYDKDFNNEADTPDNFQSRRPNTSFCFLDIRSPGLGDTAMYLCATSRDSRANTGELFFGEGSRLTVL.

This sequence joins TRBV6-2 or TRBV6-3 and TRBJ2-1, with 10 bases lining up with TRBD2. The CDR3 sequence is 15 residues long. V lost 6 bases to trimming and J lost 3 bases; unmatched junction nucleotides: 5. Germline V lookup: CDR1 MNHEY, CDR2 SVGEGT. CDR3 DNA: TGTGCCAGCAGCCGCACTAGCGGGGACTACAATGAGCAGTTCTTC. It encodes CASSRTSGDYNEQFF.

The chain joins TRBV7-6 to TRBJ2-7; possibly TRBD1 or TRBD2 for D (5 bases each). The CDR3 runs to 15 residues. CDR1 and CDR2 (germline): SGHVS, FNYEAQ. Trimming stripped 5 bases from V and 0 bases from J, with 14 bases between. The CDR3 here is CASSPGTSPSYEQYF. The DNA of the CDR3 is TGTGCCAGCAGCCCAGGGACCTCTCCCTCCTACGAGCAGTACTTC.

The chain carries TRBV9 and TRBJ2-1; 9 positions match TRBD1. The CDR3 totals 15 residues. Germline CDR1 and CDR2: SGDLS and YYNGEE. V was pared by 0 bases and J by 7 bases, with 5 bases of the junction left unmatched. The CDR3 loop is CASSVGGTGLNEQFF. The CDR3 bases are TGTGCCAGCAGCGTAGGAGGGACAGGGCTGAATGAGCAGTTCTTC. Combining the CDR3 with reference TRBV9 and TRBJ2-1 gives the whole variable domain DSGVTQTPKHLITATGQRVTLRCSPRSGDLSVYWYQQSLDQGLQFLIQYYNGEERAKGNILERFSAQQFPDLHSELNLSSLELGDSALYFCASSVGGTGLNEQFFGPGTRLTVL.

This clonotype turned up a few times. This chain links TRBV7-2 with TRBJ2-5, with 10 nucleotides matching TRBD1. Trimming took 5 bases from V and 5 from J; bases not matched to a gene: 8. The length of the CDR3 is 15 residues. The germline gives CDR1 SGHTA, CDR2 FQGNSA. The DNA for the CDR3 is TGTGCCAGCAGCCTGACAGGGGGCGACGTGGAGACCCAGTACTTC. It specifies CASSLTGGDVETQYF.

This chain connects TRBV12-3 or TRBV12-4 to TRBJ2-5; 14 nucleotides align to TRBD2. The CDR3 extends over 15 amino acids. V gave up 6 bases and J gave up 5 bases; unmatched junction bases: 5. The CDR3 DNA reads as TGTGCCAGCAGCGGGACTAGCGGGGGTAGGGAGACCCAGTACTTC. The encoded protein is CASSGTSGGRETQYF.

The rearrangement joins TRBV12-3 or TRBV12-4 to TRBJ2-3; tentative D call: TRBD2 (6 bases). The CDR3 runs to 15 residues. V lost 6 bases, J lost 0 bases, and 13 bases lay in between. CDR3 sequence reads: CASSSLALSTDTQYF. CDR3 coding DNA: TGTGCCAGCAGCTCTCTAGCGTTGAGCACAGATACGCAGTATTTT.

This chain uses TRBV7-9 with TRBJ2-3; D is possibly TRBD1 or TRBD2 (5 bases each). The CDR3 runs to 16 residues. V dropped 6 bases and J dropped 2 bases, with 18 bases sitting between them. Germline V gene sequence: CDR1 SEHNR, CDR2 FQNEAQ (reference sequence). CDR3 sequence (DNA): TGTGCCAGCAGTTCTATTGGACTGGGGACCACAGATACGCAGTATTTT. It is translated as CASSSIGLGTTDTQYF. Combining the CDR3 with reference TRBV7-9 and TRBJ2-3 gives the whole variable domain DTGVSQNPRHKITKRGQNVTFRCDPISEHNRLYWYRQTLGQGPEFLTYFQNEAQLEKSRLLSDRFSAERPKGSFSTLEIQRTEQGDSAMYLCASSSIGLGTTDTQYFGPGTRLTVL.

The J gene is TRBJ2-7, the V gene TRBV25-1; D may be TRBD2 (6 bases). The CDR3 has 11 residues. Trimming pared 8 bases from V and 4 bases from J, leaving 9 bases between. Per germline, CDR1 MGHDK and CDR2 SYGVNS. CDR3 protein: CASVGSYEQYF. CDR3 nucleotides: TGTGCCAGCGTCGGGAGTTACGAGCAGTACTTC.

The chain employs TRBV7-9 and TRBJ2-1, with 10 bases identical to TRBD1. The V and J ends lost 5 bases and 10 bases, in that order; junction bases with no gene match: 11. There are 15 residues in the CDR3. The germline V gene has CDR1 SEHNR and CDR2 FQNEAQ (reference sequence). CDR3 sequence: CASSPGQGREGEQFF. The CDR3 region has the DNA TGTGCCAGCAGCCCGGGACAGGGGAGGGAGGGCGAGCAGTTCTTC.

V gene TRBV29-1 combines with J gene TRBJ1-2, with TRBD1 as a possible D gene (5 bases). V was shortened by 0 bases and J by 7 bases, with 12 bases between the two germline ends. The CDR3 sequence is 13 residues long. The germline CDR1 and CDR2 sequences are SQVTM and ANQGSEA. The CDR3: CSVEDGTGSGYTF. CDR3 in DNA: TGCAGCGTTGAAGATGGGACCGGTAGTGGCTACACCTTC.

This clonotype has a handful of counts. The CDR3 DNA sequence: TGTGCCAGCAGCCAAGAGGCTCAGAGGCGGTACTTC. Amino acids: CASSQEAQRRYF. V gene TRBV3-1 combines with J gene TRBJ2-5; no firm D call. Germline lookup yields CDR1 LGHDT and CDR2 YNNKEL (reference sequence). V lost 0 bases to trimming and J lost 13 bases, with 12 bases between them. CDR3 length: 12 residues.

The J gene is TRBJ2-1, the V gene TRBV4-2; D is undetermined. V shed 0 bases and J shed 6 bases, with 12 bases lying between them. The CDR3 extends over 15 amino acids. The germline V gene encodes CDR1 LGHNA and CDR2 YNFKEQ. CDR3 DNA sequence: TGTGCCAGCAGCCAAGAGGAGTTTACCCCCAATGAGCAGTTCTTC. Residues: CASSQEEFTPNEQFF.

The J gene is TRBJ1-6, the V gene TRBV6-5; D not certain. This CDR3 has 15 amino acids. Trimming left V 2 bases short and J 7 bases short, with 12 bases between. CDR1 and CDR2 from the germline V gene are MNHEY and SVGAGI. Written as DNA, the CDR3 is TGTGCCAGCAGTTACGGTCTACAGCCCAATTCACCCCTCCACTTT. This translates into CASSYGLQPNSPLHF.

This clonotype was counted a few times. The genes are TRBV6-4 and TRBJ2-7; D is unresolved. Germline CDR1 is MRHNA and CDR2 is SNTAGT. This CDR3 is built from 14 residues. The ends were cut back, 0 bases at V and 3 bases at J, with 9 bases in the middle. The CDR3 here is CASSDSYLFYEQYF. The CDR3 DNA sequence: TGTGCCAGCAGTGACTCGTACCTTTTCTACGAGCAGTACTTC.

The J gene is TRBJ2-4, the V gene TRBV7-9; tentatively, D is TRBD1 or TRBD2 (5 bases each). Deletions cut 4 bases from V and 1 base from J, with 14 bases between. The CDR3 is 16 residues long. Germline values: CDR1 SEHNR, CDR2 FQNEAQ (reference sequence). CDR3 amino acids: CASSSGTAVAKNIQYF. The CDR3 bases are TGTGCCAGCAGCTCTGGGACCGCGGTTGCCAAAAACATTCAGTACTTC.

This clonotype was seen only a few times. The rearrangement links TRBV12-3 or TRBV12-4 to TRBJ2-4; no definite D call. CDR3 length: 14 amino acids. Trimming took 1 base from V and 4 from J, leaving 8 bases between them. The CDR3 here is CASSLVASKNIQYF. The CDR3 DNA reads TGTGCCAGCAGTTTAGTGGCGAGTAAAAACATTCAGTACTTC.

This clonotype was detected only a few times. This rearrangement joins TRBV25-1 to TRBJ1-5; D unresolved. V was trimmed by 3 bases and J by 0 bases, leaving 9 bases between them. The CDR3 extends over 15 amino acids. Germline CDR1 and CDR2: MGHDK and SYGVNS. The chain's CDR3 is CASSESGFSNQPQHF. Written as DNA, the CDR3 is TGTGCCAGCAGTGAGTCGGGATTTAGCAATCAGCCCCAGCATTTT.

This clonotype was seen a handful of times. The CDR3 DNA reads TGCGCCAGCAGCCAAGGGGCCGGCACTAACTATGGCTACACCTTC. Encoded protein: CASSQGAGTNYGYTF. This chain uses TRBV4-3 with TRBJ1-2, with unresolved D. Germline CDR1 reads LGHNA; CDR2 reads YSLEER. V dropped 1 base and J dropped 0 bases, with 9 bases sitting between them. The CDR3 contains 15 residues.

The chain combines TRBV20-1 with TRBJ2-7; D is undetermined. The ends were cut back, 0 bases at V and 2 bases at J, with 8 bases in the middle. The CDR3 runs to 13 residues. The germline V gene has CDR1 DFQATT and CDR2 SNEGSKA (reference sequence). CDR3 amino acids: CSARDTGPYEQYF. In DNA, the CDR3 is TGCAGTGCTAGAGATACCGGGCCCTACGAGCAGTACTTC.

This clonotype was recorded a few times. The genes are TRBV20-1 and TRBJ2-3; 13 positions match TRBD2. Looked up from germline, CDR1 is DFQATT and CDR2 is SNEGSKA (reference sequence). The junction had 0 bases not matched to a gene; V was cut back by 1 base and J by 5 bases. CDR3 length: 14 residues. The CDR3 sequence is CSARGLAGGDTQYF. CDR3 in DNA: TGCAGTGCTAGAGGACTAGCGGGGGGAGATACGCAGTATTTT.

The table lists this clonotype with a few counts. The rearrangement uses TRBV12-3 or TRBV12-4 and TRBJ2-2, with D unclear. Trimming removed 0 bases at V and 2 bases at J, with 4 bases between. This CDR3 contains 14 residues. The CDR3 nucleotides read TGTGCCAGCAGTTTAGCGAGAAACACCGGGGAGCTGTTTTTT. It translates to CASSLARNTGELFF.

J is TRBJ2-1 and V is TRBV4-1; D might be TRBD2 (7 bases). Germline CDR1 reads MGHRA; CDR2 reads YSYEKL. This CDR3 region has 16 residues. V was trimmed by 0 bases and J by 6 bases, leaving 15 bases between them. The CDR3 protein is CASSQERGGAGNEQFF. CDR3 sequence (DNA): TGCGCCAGCAGCCAAGAAAGGGGGGGGGCCGGCAATGAGCAGTTCTTC.

This clonotype appeared a few times. V and J are TRBV29-1 and TRBJ2-5; 9 bases are shared with TRBD2. Germline lookup yields CDR1 SQVTM and CDR2 ANQGSEA. CDR3 size: 16 residues. V was pared by 7 bases and J by 4 bases, with 16 bases of the junction left unmatched. The DNA for the CDR3 is TGCAGCGCCGCGGATTCCAGCGGGGGGTGGGCAGAGACCCAGTACTTC. This encodes CSAADSSGGWAETQYF.

The chain joins TRBV6-1 to TRBJ1-2; TRBD1 matches at 9 bases. This CDR3 region has 13 residues. CDR1 MNHNS and CDR2 SASEGT come from the germline V gene. After removal of 9 bases from V and 8 bases from J, the junction contained 10 bases not matched to a gene. The DNA for the CDR3 is TGTGCCAGTATTCCACAGGGGGCGCGCGGCTACACCTTC. Residues: CASIPQGARGYTF.

In this sample, this clonotype turned up a few times. This chain joins TRBV6-1 and TRBJ2-1, with D perhaps matching TRBD1 or TRBD2 (5 bases each). CDR1 is MNHNS, CDR2 SASEGT, per germline. The V end was cut by 6 bases, the J end by 0 bases, with 18 bases between. The CDR3 runs to 17 residues. The CDR3 loop reads CASRRKPGPDSYNEQFF. The CDR3, as DNA: TGTGCCAGCAGGAGAAAGCCGGGACCCGACTCCTACAATGAGCAGTTCTTC.

This clonotype was detected only a few times. J is TRBJ1-3 and V is TRBV4-2; maybe TRBD1 (6 bases). The CDR3 is 16 amino acids. Trimming left V 3 bases short and J 2 bases short, with 14 bases between. Germline values: CDR1 LGHNA, CDR2 YNFKEQ. This chain's CDR3 is CASSQVQGSPGNTIYF. CDR3 nucleotide sequence: TGTGCCAGCAGCCAGGTACAGGGATCGCCTGGAAACACCATATATTTT.

There are a few counts of this clonotype. This chain connects TRBV14 to TRBJ1-1; D is undetermined. Per germline, CDR1 SGHDN and CDR2 FVKESK. V was trimmed by 4 bases and J by 2 bases, leaving 8 bases between them. The length of the CDR3 is 13 residues. DNA of the CDR3: TGTGCCAGCAGCCGATTTGTAAACACTGAAGCTTTCTTT. This codes for CASSRFVNTEAFF.

There are a few counts of this clonotype. V gene TRBV12-3 or TRBV12-4 combines with J gene TRBJ2-7, with no clear D. The CDR3 is made up of 13 amino acids. Trimming removed 8 bases at V and 4 bases at J, with 15 bases between. The CDR3 is CASRSAIRYEQYF. CDR3 DNA sequence: TGTGCCAGCCGCTCTGCTATACGTTACGAGCAGTACTTC.